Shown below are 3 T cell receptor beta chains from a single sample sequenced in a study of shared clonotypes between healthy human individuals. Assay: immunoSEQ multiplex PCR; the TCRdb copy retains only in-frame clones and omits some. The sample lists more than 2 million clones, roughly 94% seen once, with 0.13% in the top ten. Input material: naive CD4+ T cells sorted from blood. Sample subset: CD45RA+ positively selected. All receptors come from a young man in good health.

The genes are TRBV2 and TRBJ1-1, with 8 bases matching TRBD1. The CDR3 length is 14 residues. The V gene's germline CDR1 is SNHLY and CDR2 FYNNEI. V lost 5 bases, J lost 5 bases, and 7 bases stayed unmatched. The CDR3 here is CASSSTGAQTEAFF. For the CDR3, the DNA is TGTGCCAGCAGTTCGACAGGGGCGCAGACTGAAGCTTTCTTT. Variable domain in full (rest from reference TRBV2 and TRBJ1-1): EPEVTQTPSHQVTQMGQEVILRCVPISNHLYFYWYRQILGQKVEFLVSFYNNEISEKSEIFDDQFSVERPDGSNFTLKIRSTKLEDSAMYFCASSSTGAQTEAFFGQGTRLTVV.

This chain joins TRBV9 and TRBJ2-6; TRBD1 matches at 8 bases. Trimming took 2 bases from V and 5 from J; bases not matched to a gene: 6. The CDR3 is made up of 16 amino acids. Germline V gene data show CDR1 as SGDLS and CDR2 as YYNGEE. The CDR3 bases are TGTGCCAGCAGCGTTACACAGGGGGGCTGGGCCAACGTCCTGACTTTC. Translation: CASSVTQGGWANVLTF.

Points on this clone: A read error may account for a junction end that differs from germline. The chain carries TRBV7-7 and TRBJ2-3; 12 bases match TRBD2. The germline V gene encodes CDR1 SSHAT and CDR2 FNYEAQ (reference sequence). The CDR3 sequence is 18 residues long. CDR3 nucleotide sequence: TGTGCTAGCAGCTTATCTCCACTAGCGGGAGGTGGCACAGATACGCAGTATTTT. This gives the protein CASSLSPLAGGGTDTQYF.